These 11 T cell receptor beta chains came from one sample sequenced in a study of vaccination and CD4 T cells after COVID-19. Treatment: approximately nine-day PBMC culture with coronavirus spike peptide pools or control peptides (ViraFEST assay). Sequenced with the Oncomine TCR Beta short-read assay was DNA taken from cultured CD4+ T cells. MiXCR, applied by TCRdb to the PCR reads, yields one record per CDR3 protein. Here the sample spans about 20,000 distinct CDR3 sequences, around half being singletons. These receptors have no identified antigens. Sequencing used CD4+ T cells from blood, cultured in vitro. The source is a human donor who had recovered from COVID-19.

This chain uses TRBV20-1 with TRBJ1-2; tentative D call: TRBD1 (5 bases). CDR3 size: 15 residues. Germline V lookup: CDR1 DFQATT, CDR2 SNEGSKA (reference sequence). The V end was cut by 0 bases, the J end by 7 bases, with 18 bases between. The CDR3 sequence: CSARDLGVPACGYTF. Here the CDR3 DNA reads TGCAGTGCTAGAGATCTAGGGGTGCCCGCCTGTGGCTACACCTTC.

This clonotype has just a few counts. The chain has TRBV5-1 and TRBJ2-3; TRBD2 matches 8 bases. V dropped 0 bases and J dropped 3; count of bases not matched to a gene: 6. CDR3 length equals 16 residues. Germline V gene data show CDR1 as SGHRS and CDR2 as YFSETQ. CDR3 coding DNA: TGCGCCAGCAGCTTGGATTCGGGGGGGCCTACAGATACGCAGTATTTT. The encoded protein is CASSLDSGGPTDTQYF.

Here the CDR3 reads CASSRSGGANIQYF. The CDR3 DNA reads as TGTGCCAGCAGTCGTAGCGGGGGCGCGAACATTCAGTACTTC. This chain uses TRBV12-3 or TRBV12-4 with TRBJ2-4, with 9 bases aligning to TRBD2. Trimming at V came to 5 bases and at J to 7 bases, leaving 6 bases not matched to a gene. This CDR3 has 14 residues.

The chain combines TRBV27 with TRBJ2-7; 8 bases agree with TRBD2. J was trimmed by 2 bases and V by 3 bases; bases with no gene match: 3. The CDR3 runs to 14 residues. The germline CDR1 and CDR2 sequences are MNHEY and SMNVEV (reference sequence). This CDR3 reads CASSFRGGPYEQYF. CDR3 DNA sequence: TGTGCCAGCAGTTTTCGGGGGGGCCCCTACGAGCAGTACTTC.

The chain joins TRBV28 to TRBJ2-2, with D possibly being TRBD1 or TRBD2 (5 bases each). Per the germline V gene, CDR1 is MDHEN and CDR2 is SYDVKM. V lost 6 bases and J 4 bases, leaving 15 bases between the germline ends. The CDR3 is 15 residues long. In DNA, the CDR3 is TGTGCCAGCAGCCCCAAGAGGGGTACCACCGGGGAGCTGTTTTTT. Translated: CASSPKRGTTGELFF.

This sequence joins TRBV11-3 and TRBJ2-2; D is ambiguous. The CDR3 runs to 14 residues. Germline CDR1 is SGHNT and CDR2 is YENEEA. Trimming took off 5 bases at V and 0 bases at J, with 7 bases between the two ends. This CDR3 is CASSHYPNTGELFF. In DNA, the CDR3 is TGTGCCAGCAGCCACTACCCGAACACCGGGGAGCTGTTTTTT.

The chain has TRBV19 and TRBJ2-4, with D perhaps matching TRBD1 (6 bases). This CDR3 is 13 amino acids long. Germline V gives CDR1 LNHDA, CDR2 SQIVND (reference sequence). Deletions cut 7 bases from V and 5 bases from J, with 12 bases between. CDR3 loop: CASTTGLQNIQYF. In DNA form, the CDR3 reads TGTGCCAGTACTACAGGGCTCCAAAACATTCAGTACTTC. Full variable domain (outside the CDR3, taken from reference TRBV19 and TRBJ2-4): DGGITQSPKYLFRKEGQNVTLSCEQNLNHDAMYWYRQDPGQGLRLIYYSQIVNDFQKGDIAEGYSVSREKKESFPLTVTSAQKNPTAFYLCASTTGLQNIQYFGAGTRLSVL.

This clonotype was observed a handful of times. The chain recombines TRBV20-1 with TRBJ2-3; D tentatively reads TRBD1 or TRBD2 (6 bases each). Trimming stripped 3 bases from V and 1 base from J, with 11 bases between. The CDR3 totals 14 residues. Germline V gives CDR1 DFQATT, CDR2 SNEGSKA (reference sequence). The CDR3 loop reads CSARWGAGTDTQYF. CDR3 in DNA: TGCAGTGCTAGGTGGGGGGCAGGCACAGATACGCAGTATTTT.

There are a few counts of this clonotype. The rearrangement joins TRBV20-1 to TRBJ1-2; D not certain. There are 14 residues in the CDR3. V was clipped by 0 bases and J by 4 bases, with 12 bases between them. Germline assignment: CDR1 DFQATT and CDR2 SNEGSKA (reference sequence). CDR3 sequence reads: CSARDLRQIYGYTF. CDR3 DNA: TGCAGTGCTAGAGATCTACGGCAGATCTATGGCTACACCTTC.

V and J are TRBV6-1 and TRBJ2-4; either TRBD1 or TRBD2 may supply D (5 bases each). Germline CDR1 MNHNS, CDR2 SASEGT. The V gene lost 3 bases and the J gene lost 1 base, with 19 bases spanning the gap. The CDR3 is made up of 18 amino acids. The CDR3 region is CASSDSPGGKAAKNIQYF. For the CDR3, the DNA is TGTGCCAGCAGTGATTCCCCTGGGGGAAAAGCTGCCAAAAACATTCAGTACTTC.

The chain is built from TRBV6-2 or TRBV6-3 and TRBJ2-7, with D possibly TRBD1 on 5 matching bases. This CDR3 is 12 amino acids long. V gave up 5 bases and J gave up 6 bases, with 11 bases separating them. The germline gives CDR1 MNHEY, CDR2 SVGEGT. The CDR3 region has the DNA TGTGCCAGCAGTAGGACCAGGGTCGAGCAGTACTTC. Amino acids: CASSRTRVEQYF.